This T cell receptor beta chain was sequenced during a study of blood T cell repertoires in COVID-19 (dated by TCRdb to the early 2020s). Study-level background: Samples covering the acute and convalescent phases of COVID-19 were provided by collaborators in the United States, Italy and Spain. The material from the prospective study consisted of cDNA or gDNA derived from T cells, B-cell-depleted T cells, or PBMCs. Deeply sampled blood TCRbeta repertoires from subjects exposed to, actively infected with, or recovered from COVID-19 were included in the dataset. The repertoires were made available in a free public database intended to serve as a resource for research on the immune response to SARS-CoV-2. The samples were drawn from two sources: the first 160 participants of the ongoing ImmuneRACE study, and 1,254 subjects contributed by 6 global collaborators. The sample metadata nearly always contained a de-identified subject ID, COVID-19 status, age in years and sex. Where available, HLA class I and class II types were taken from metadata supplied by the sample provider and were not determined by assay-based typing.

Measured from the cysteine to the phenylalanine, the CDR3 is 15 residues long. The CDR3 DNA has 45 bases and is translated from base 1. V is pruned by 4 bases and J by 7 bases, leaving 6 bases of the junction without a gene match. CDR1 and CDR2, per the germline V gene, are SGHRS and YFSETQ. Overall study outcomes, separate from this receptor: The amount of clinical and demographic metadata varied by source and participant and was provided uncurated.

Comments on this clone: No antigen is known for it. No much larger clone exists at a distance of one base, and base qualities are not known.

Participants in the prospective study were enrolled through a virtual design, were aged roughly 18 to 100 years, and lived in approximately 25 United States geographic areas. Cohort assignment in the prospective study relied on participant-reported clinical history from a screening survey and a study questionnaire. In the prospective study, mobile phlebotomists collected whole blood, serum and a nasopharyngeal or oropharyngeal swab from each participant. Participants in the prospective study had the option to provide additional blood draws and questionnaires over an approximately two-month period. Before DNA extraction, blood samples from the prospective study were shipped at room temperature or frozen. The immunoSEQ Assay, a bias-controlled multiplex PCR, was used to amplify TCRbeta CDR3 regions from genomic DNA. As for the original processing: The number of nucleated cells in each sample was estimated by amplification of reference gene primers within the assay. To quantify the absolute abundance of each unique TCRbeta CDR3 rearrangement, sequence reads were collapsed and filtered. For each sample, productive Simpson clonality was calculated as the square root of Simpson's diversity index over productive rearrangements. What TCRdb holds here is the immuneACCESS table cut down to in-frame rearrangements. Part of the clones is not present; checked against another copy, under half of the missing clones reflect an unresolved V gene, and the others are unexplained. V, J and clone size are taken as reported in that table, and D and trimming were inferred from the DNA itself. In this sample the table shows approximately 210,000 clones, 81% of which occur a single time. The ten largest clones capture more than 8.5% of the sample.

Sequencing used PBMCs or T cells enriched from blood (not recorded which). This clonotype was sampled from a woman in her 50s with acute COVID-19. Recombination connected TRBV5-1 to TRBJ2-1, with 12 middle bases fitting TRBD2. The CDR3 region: CASSTGLAGRNEQFF. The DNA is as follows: TGCGCCAGCAGCACCGGACTAGCGGGGCGGAATGAGCAGTTCTTC.